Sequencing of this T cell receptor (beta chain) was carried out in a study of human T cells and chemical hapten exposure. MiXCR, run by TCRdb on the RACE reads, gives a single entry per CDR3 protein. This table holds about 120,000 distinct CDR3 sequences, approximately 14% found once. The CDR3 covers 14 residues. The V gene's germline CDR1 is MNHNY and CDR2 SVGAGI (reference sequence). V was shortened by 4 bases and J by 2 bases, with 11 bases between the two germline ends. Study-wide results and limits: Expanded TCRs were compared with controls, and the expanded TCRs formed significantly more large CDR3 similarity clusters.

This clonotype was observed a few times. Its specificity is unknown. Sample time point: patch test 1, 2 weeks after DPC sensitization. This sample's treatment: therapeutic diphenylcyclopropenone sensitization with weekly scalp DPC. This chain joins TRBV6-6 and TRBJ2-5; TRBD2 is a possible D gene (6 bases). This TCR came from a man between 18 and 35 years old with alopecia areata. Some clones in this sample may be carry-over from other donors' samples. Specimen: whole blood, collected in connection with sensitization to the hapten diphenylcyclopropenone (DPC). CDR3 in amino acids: CASSSWGEQETQYF. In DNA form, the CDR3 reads TGTGCCAGCAGTTCCTGGGGGGAGCAAGAGACCCAGTACTTC.